Listed below are T cell receptor beta chains from one sample, sequenced in a study of shared clonotypes between healthy human individuals. Only in-frame clones appear in the TCRdb table, and some are missing; sequencing was by immunoSEQ multiplex PCR. This table holds more than 550,000 clones, approximately 90% found once. Source material: naive CD8+ T cells sorted from blood. Receptor source: a man under 40 in good health. The CDR3 runs from the conserved cysteine through the conserved F or W. A D gene is named only where the DNA matches it firmly. Rows may omit the clone size; those that give it use once, few, many or a size class.

V gene	D gene	clone size	J gene	CDR3 protein	CDR3 DNA
TRBV7-9	TRBD1	-	TRBJ1-2	CASSARTGGDYGYTF	TGTGCCAGCAGCGCAAGGACAGGGGGGGACTATGGCTACACCTTC
TRBV10-2	TRBD2	-	TRBJ2-1	CASRDRLAGGPYNEQFF	TGCGCCAGCAGGGACAGGCTAGCGGGGGGCCCCTACAATGAGCAGTTCTTC
TRBV5-5	TRBD1	-	TRBJ1-2	CASSLEYRDREDGYTF	TGTGCCAGCAGCTTAGAATACCGGGACAGGGAGGATGGCTACACCTTC
TRBV4-1	-	once	TRBJ2-7	CASSQDHGVTNEQYF	TGCGCCAGCAGCCAAGATCATGGGGTGACAAACGAGCAGTACTTC
TRBV4-1	TRBD2	-	TRBJ2-7	CASSEGLAAYEQYF	TGCGCCAGCAGCGAGGGACTAGCCGCCTACGAGCAGTACTTC
TRBV7-2	TRBD1	-	TRBJ1-5	CASSYAGTGINQPQHF	TGTGCCAGCAGCTACGCCGGGACAGGGATAAATCAGCCCCAGCATTTT
TRBV6-6	-	-	TRBJ1-4	CASSYSPGSNEKLFF	TGTGCCAGCAGTTACTCTCCGGGTTCCAATGAAAAACTGTTTTTT
TRBV10-2	TRBD2	-	TRBJ2-7	CASSTSGSYEQYF	TGCGCCAGCAGTACTAGCGGCTCCTACGAGCAGTACTTC
TRBV5-1	-	-	TRBJ1-1	CASSLTEGGYTEAFF	TGCGCCAGCAGCTTGACGGAAGGGGGTTACACTGAAGCTTTCTTT
TRBV25-1	-	-	TRBJ2-3	CASGFRTDTQYF	TGTGCCAGCGGCTTTCGCACAGATACGCAGTATTTT
TRBV15	-	-	TRBJ2-7	CATSYGAGLSYEQYF	TGTGCCACCAGCTATGGGGCGGGCCTATCATACGAGCAGTACTTC
TRBV5-8	-	-	TRBJ1-2	CASSPTTHDLDGYTF	TGTGCCAGCAGTCCTACTACTCACGACCTCGATGGCTACACCTTC
TRBV18	TRBD2	-	TRBJ2-7	CASSPAGGAYEQYF	TGTGCCAGCTCACCTGCGGGGGGGGCGTACGAGCAGTACTTC
TRBV4-3	-	-	TRBJ2-1	CASSQSENQFF	TGCGCCAGCAGCCAATCTGAGAACCAGTTCTTC
TRBV5-1	-	-	TRBJ2-2	CASSSRRPGELFF	TGCGCCAGCAGCTCGCGTAGACCCGGGGAGCTGTTTTTT
TRBV19	-	-	TRBJ2-3	CASSSGSADTQYF	TGTGCCAGTAGTTCGGGTTCGGCAGATACGCAGTATTTT
TRBV27	-	-	TRBJ2-7	CASSTRRDSYEQYF	TGTGCCAGCAGTACCCGACGCGACTCCTACGAGCAGTACTTC
TRBV27	-	-	TRBJ2-1	CASSSFSSYNEQFF	TGTGCCAGCAGTTCTTTCAGCTCCTACAATGAGCAGTTCTTC
TRBV4-3	-	-	TRBJ2-1	CASSRAPYNEQFF	TGCGCCAGCAGCCGGGCTCCTTACAATGAGCAGTTCTTC
TRBV12-5	-	-	TRBJ1-1	CASGKDGNTEAFF	TGTGCTAGTGGTAAGGACGGGAACACTGAAGCTTTCTTT
TRBV2	-	-	TRBJ2-3	CASSSYTDTQYF	TGTGCCAGCAGTTCTTACACAGATACGCAGTATTTT
TRBV13	-	-	TRBJ2-6	CASSLGDSGANVLTF	TGTGCCAGCAGCTTAGGGGACTCTGGGGCCAACGTCCTGACTTTC
TRBV7-9	-	-	TRBJ2-7	CASSLGSREQYF	TGTGCCAGCAGCTTAGGTTCCCGCGAGCAGTACTTC
TRBV27	-	few	TRBJ2-2	CASTLGGTLGTGELFF	TGTGCCAGCACCCTCGGCGGGACCCTTGGGACCGGGGAGCTGTTTTTT
TRBV29-1	-	-	TRBJ1-1	CSVPLRNTEAFF	TGCAGCGTTCCGCTTCGGAACACTGAAGCTTTCTTT
TRBV27	-	-	TRBJ2-7	CASSAQSSYEQYF	TGTGCCAGCAGTGCTCAGAGCTCCTACGAGCAGTACTTC
TRBV27	-	once	TRBJ2-7	CASSPTGTVYEQYF	TGTGCCAGCAGCCCGACTGGGACGGTGTACGAGCAGTACTTC
TRBV29-1	-	-	TRBJ2-1	CSAAGMGGEQFF	TGCAGCGCCGCAGGGATGGGCGGTGAGCAGTTCTTC
TRBV27	TRBD2	-	TRBJ2-3	CASSLPRRAGGPDTQYF	TGTGCCAGCAGTCTACCAAGGAGGGCGGGAGGACCAGATACGCAGTATTTT
TRBV9	TRBD1	-	TRBJ1-1	CASSVAGTAEAFF	TGTGCCAGCAGCGTAGCGGGGACAGCTGAAGCTTTCTTT
TRBV7-2	-	-	TRBJ2-7	CASSLVSGGQNEQYF	TGTGCCAGCAGCTTAGTATCGGGGGGCCAAAACGAGCAGTACTTC
TRBV20-1	-	-	TRBJ2-2	CSARKVGELFF	TGCAGTGCCCGGAAAGTCGGGGAGCTGTTTTTT
TRBV6-6	-	-	TRBJ1-2	CASSYSKGGGYGYTF	TGTGCCAGCAGTTACTCGAAGGGGGGAGGCTATGGCTACACCTTC
TRBV27	TRBD1	once	TRBJ2-1	CASSPDRGNEQFF	TGTGCCAGCAGTCCCGACAGGGGAAATGAGCAGTTCTTC
TRBV13	TRBD2	-	TRBJ2-2	CASSAGLAGHTGELFF	TGTGCCAGCAGCGCAGGACTAGCGGGGCACACCGGGGAGCTGTTTTTT
TRBV19	TRBD1	-	TRBJ1-1	CASTRGGTEAFF	TGTGCCAGTACCAGGGGGGGGACTGAAGCTTTCTTT
TRBV28	-	-	TRBJ1-5	CASSFIQGWNQPQHF	TGTGCCAGCAGTTTTATCCAGGGATGGAATCAGCCCCAGCATTTT
TRBV2	-	-	TRBJ1-1	CASSGTETLPEAFF	TGTGCCAGCAGCGGGACTGAAACCCTCCCTGAAGCTTTCTTT
TRBV2	TRBD1	-	TRBJ2-7	CASRTGQSNRGDEQYF	TGTGCCAGCAGGACGGGACAGTCCAACCGAGGCGACGAGCAGTACTTC
TRBV30	-	once	TRBJ2-7	CAWSVSSSYEQYF	TGTGCCTGGAGTGTTTCTAGCTCCTACGAGCAGTACTTC
TRBV27	TRBD1	-	TRBJ1-1	CASSLVSTGEEAFF	TGTGCCAGCAGTTTAGTTTCTACAGGGGAGGAAGCTTTCTTT
TRBV6-4	-	-	TRBJ2-5	CASSLRGAFRYQETQYF	TGTGCCAGCAGTCTCCGCGGGGCTTTTCGATACCAAGAGACCCAGTACTTC
TRBV29-1	-	once	TRBJ2-7	CSVEGEGIYEQYF	TGCAGCGTTGAAGGAGAGGGGATCTACGAGCAGTACTTC
TRBV27	-	-	TRBJ2-7	CASSFTGGGEQYF	TGTGCCAGCAGTTTTACAGGTGGTGGCGAGCAGTACTTC